What follows describes a single TCR beta chain. Its antigen is still unknown. There are no base qualities to consult, and no much larger clone falls within one base. This sample was taken from a study of blood T cell repertoires in COVID-19 (dated by TCRdb to the early 2020s). With regard to the full study: Collaborator samples came from the United States, Italy and Spain and covered acute and convalescent phases of COVID-19. The repertoires were made available in a free public database intended to serve as a resource for research on the immune response to SARS-CoV-2. The dataset comprised deeply sampled blood TCRbeta repertoires from subjects exposed to, actively infected with, or recovered from COVID-19. The sample metadata nearly always contained a de-identified subject ID, COVID-19 status, age in years and sex. HLA class I and class II types, where available, came from metadata supplied by the sample provider rather than from assay-based typing. The prospective study material was composed of cDNA or gDNA derived from T cells, B-cell-depleted T cells, or PBMCs. The samples were drawn from two sources: the first 160 participants of the ongoing ImmuneRACE study, and 950 to 1,500 subjects contributed by 6 global collaborators.

The immunoSEQ Assay, a bias-controlled multiplex PCR, was used to amplify TCRbeta CDR3 regions from genomic DNA. As for the original processing: Within the assay, amplification of reference gene primers was used to estimate how many nucleated cells each sample contained. Sequence reads were collapsed and filtered to measure the absolute abundance of every unique TCRbeta CDR3 rearrangement. Productive Simpson clonality was computed per sample as the square root of Simpson's diversity index over productive rearrangements. In its TCRdb copy, this immuneACCESS table keeps in-frame sequences only and misses some clones. Where compared with another copy, unresolved V genes explain less than half of these, and the others have no known cause. D and trimming were read from the DNA, whereas the V and J calls and clone size are those reported in that table. Present in this sample are 200,000 or so clones, 80% to 90% of which were seen just once. The ten largest account for around 9.3% of the sample.

Overall results and qualifications from the work: Clinical and demographic metadata were provided uncurated, with the amount varying by source and participant.

Collaborating institutions collected whole blood in K2EDTA tubes following their own protocols. For TCRbeta analysis, collaborators shipped samples in one of three forms: frozen whole blood, isolated PBMCs, or DNA extracted from either of those sample types. From V the trimming removes 6 bases and from J it removes 6 bases, while the gene matches leave 1 base of the junction unaccounted for. The CDR3 sequence holds 13 residues, the cysteine and phenylalanine included. The kept DNA is CDR3 alone, 39 bases in frame from the first base. CDR1 is given as KGHSH and CDR2 as LQKENI, both from the germline V gene.

The sequencing sample was made of peripheral blood. This receptor chain uses TRBV18 and TRBJ1-6; TRBD1 lines up with 8 middle nucleotides. This TCR derives from a woman older than 75 with acute or convalescent COVID-19. The sequence in DNA is TGTGCCAGCTCCACAGGGGGTAATTCACCCCTCCACTTT. Its amino acids are CASSTGGNSPLHF. Reference TRBV18 and TRBJ1-6 genes cover what lies past the CDR3, so the full variable domain is NAGVMQNPRHLVRRRGQEARLRCSPMKGHSHVYWYRQLPEEGLKFMVYLQKENIIDESGMPKERFSAEFPKEGPSILRIQQVVRGDSAAYFCASSTGGNSPLHFGNGTRLTVT.